Listed below are T cell receptor beta chains from one sample, sequenced in a study of blood T cell repertoires in COVID-19. Assay used: immunoSEQ multiplex PCR; TCRdb lists only in-frame clones, some missing. The sample holds around 400,000 clones; roughly 86% are singletons and the top ten take about 2.1%. Sequencing was performed on peripheral blood. All receptors come from a woman aged 60-75 years with COVID-19, enrolled during active disease. Both conserved end residues are trimmed from each CDR3. The order of the fields is V gene, J gene, CDR3 protein.

>TRBV4-2|TRBJ2-1
ASSQPTSGGAFEQF
>TRBV19|TRBJ2-1
ASRTSAGNYNEQF
>TRBV27|TRBJ1-1
ASYGQGTSAF
>TRBV5-1|TRBJ2-3
ASSTSGIHVGTDTQY
>TRBV5-6|TRBJ1-2
ASSPVGGENGGYT
>TRBV29-1|TRBJ2-1
SVGMSSYNEQF
>TRBV3-1/TRBV3-2|TRBJ2-5
ASRIAGPQETQY
>TRBV18|TRBJ1-1
ASSPRDRLLGNTEAF
>TRBV19|TRBJ2-7
ASSIDRGNAYEQY
>TRBV5-1|TRBJ1-1
ASSQTGTEAF
>TRBV4-1|TRBJ2-7
ASSQDRETSFGYEQY
>TRBV12-3/TRBV12-4|TRBJ1-1
ASSPLQRTEAF
>TRBV3-1/TRBV3-2|TRBJ2-3
ASSLDPGGFAQY
>TRBV27|TRBJ1-2
ASSLGGGYDYGYT
>TRBV29-1|TRBJ1-1
SVAPVTGYTEAF
>TRBV12-3/TRBV12-4|TRBJ2-1
ASSLRGNEQF
>TRBV28|TRBJ1-2
ASSLLGQMLSYT
>TRBV4-2|TRBJ2-3
ASSQGVTGRRHTQY
>TRBV6-5|TRBJ2-7
ASSYSWGGVDEQY
>TRBV7-9|TRBJ1-6
ASSSGQGPYNSPLH
>TRBV5-1|TRBJ1-1
ASGQTGTGVSF
>TRBV6-2/TRBV6-3|TRBJ2-3
ASSQTGSSTDTQY